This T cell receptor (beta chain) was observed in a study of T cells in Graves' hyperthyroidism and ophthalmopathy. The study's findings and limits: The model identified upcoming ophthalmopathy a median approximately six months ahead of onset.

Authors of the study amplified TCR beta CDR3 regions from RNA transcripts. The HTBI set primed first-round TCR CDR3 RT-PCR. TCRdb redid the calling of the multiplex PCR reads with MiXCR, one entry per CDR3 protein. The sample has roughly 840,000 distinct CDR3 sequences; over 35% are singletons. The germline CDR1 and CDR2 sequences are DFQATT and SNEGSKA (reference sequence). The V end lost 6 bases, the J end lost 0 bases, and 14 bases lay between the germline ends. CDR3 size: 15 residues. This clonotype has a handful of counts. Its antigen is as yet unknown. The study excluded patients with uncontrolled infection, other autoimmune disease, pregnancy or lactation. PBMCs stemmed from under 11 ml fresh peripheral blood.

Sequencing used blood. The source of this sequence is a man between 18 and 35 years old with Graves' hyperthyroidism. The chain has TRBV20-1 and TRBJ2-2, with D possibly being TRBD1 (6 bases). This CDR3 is CSASNRAANTGELFF. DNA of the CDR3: TGCAGTGCCTCGAACAGGGCCGCGAACACCGGGGAGCTGTTTTTT.